These T cell receptor beta chains were read from a single sample in a study of shared clonotypes between healthy human individuals. Clones were read by immunoSEQ multiplex PCR, and TCRdb kept only the in-frame ones, dropping some. The table has roughly 770,000 clones, about 96% seen once; the top ten hold roughly 0.23%. The sample comprised naive CD8+ T cells sorted from blood. All receptors come from a man in his thirties or forties in good health. Each CDR3 is given with its conserved first and last residue. The D gene is left open where the match is weak. Size is stated for part of the rows, as once, few or many counts, or as a class when the clone is expanded.

CDR3 protein,CDR3 DNA,V gene,D gene,clone size,J gene
CASSSTGTGYSYEQYF,TGTGCCAGCAGTAGTACCGGGACAGGGTACTCCTACGAGCAGTACTTC,TRBV27,TRBD1,few,TRBJ2-7
CASRSDRTGFYGYTF,TGTGCCAGCAGAAGCGACCGGACAGGGTTCTATGGCTACACCTTC,TRBV6-5,TRBD1,.,TRBJ1-2
CASSQNLALLEQFF,TGTGCCAGCAGCCAAAATCTAGCCTTGCTTGAGCAGTTCTTC,TRBV7-8,.,.,TRBJ2-1
CASSQDPAGTTTMRQFF,TGCGCCAGCAGCCAAGATCCAGCGGGGACCACTACAATGAGGCAGTTCTTC,TRBV4-3,TRBD2,.,TRBJ2-1
CASSLYIGDSYEQYF,TGTGCCAGCAGTTTATATATAGGGGACTCCTACGAGCAGTACTTC,TRBV27,.,.,TRBJ2-7
CASSVGYGNTIYF,TGTGCCAGCAGCGTGGGATATGGAAACACCATATATTTT,TRBV9,.,.,TRBJ1-3
CASSYPGGEQFF,TGTGCCAGCAGTTACCCAGGGGGGGAGCAGTTCTTC,TRBV6-6,.,.,TRBJ2-1
CSVEGGGKLFF,TGCAGCGTTGAAGGGGGCGGAAAACTGTTTTTT,TRBV29-1,.,.,TRBJ1-4
CASSLIAGVPAEQYF,TGTGCCAGCAGTCTAATAGCGGGGGTGCCCGCCGAGCAGTACTTC,TRBV27,TRBD2,.,TRBJ2-7
CASSQFQGMDGYTF,TGCGCCAGCAGTCAATTTCAGGGGATGGATGGCTACACCTTC,TRBV23-1,.,.,TRBJ1-2
CASSPGTADEQYF,TGTGCCAGCAGCCCCGGGACTGCTGACGAGCAGTACTTC,TRBV9,.,.,TRBJ2-7
CSASEGGPADTQYF,TGCAGCGCCTCTGAGGGGGGCCCGGCAGATACGCAGTATTTT,TRBV29-1,.,.,TRBJ2-3
CASSFLRDTQETQYF,TGTGCCAGCAGCTTCCTACGGGACACCCAAGAGACCCAGTACTTC,TRBV13,.,.,TRBJ2-5
CASSFRGVSEAFF,TGTGCCAGCAGTTTTCGAGGGGTGTCTGAAGCTTTCTTT,TRBV28,.,.,TRBJ1-1
CASSHGGSTDTQYF,TGCGCCAGCAGCCACGGAGGCAGCACAGATACGCAGTATTTT,TRBV4-1,.,.,TRBJ2-3
CASTTGTGWSYEQYF,TGTGCCAGCACTACAGGTACAGGGTGGTCCTACGAGCAGTACTTC,TRBV2,.,.,TRBJ2-7
CASSEAAGGDTQYF,TGTGCCAGCAGCGAGGCTGCCGGGGGCGATACGCAGTATTTT,TRBV9,.,.,TRBJ2-3
CASSVDYEQFF,TGTGCCAGCAGCGTAGATTATGAGCAGTTCTTC,TRBV9,.,.,TRBJ2-1
CASSPGQGAPGYTF,TGTGCCAGCAGCCCCGGACAGGGGGCGCCTGGCTACACCTTC,TRBV7-9,TRBD1,.,TRBJ1-2
CASSQPSDTQYF,TGTGCCAGCAGCCAACCCTCAGATACGCAGTATTTT,TRBV11-2,.,.,TRBJ2-3
CASSQVVQGDYGYTF,TGCGCCAGCAGCCAAGTGGTACAGGGGGATTATGGCTACACCTTC,TRBV4-1,TRBD1,.,TRBJ1-2
CASRRNRGESTDTQYF,TGTGCCAGCAGACGAAACAGGGGGGAAAGCACAGATACGCAGTATTTT,TRBV11-2,TRBD1,.,TRBJ2-3
CASSSDINYGYTF,TGTGCCAGCAGTTCCGACATAAACTATGGCTACACCTTC,TRBV2,.,.,TRBJ1-2
CASSSPGGSWETQYF,TGTGCCAGCAGTTCCCCCGGCGGGAGCTGGGAGACCCAGTACTTC,TRBV7-9,TRBD2,.,TRBJ2-5
CASSFPRGLTDTQYF,TGTGCCAGCAGCTTCCCTCGGGGGCTCACAGATACGCAGTATTTT,TRBV11-2,.,.,TRBJ2-3
CASSSRDTTQSYEQYF,TGTGCCAGCAGTTCCCGGGACACGACCCAATCCTACGAGCAGTACTTC,TRBV28,.,.,TRBJ2-7
CASSETKGVGNTIYF,TGCGCCAGCAGCGAGACCAAGGGGGTTGGAAACACCATATATTTT,TRBV4-1,.,.,TRBJ1-3
CASREISGRDYEQYF,TGCGCCAGCAGAGAGATAAGCGGGAGGGACTACGAGCAGTACTTC,TRBV5-1,TRBD2,.,TRBJ2-7
CASSETTGTAEKLFF,TGCGCCAGCAGTGAGACAACCGGGACAGCGGAAAAACTGTTTTTT,TRBV10-1,TRBD1,.,TRBJ1-4
CASSLVGRAFNEQFF,TGTGCCAGCAGCTTAGTTGGGAGGGCCTTTAATGAGCAGTTCTTC,TRBV7-9,TRBD2,.,TRBJ2-1
CASSYGVEQFF,TGTGCCAGCAGTTACGGGGTGGAGCAGTTCTTC,TRBV6-6,.,.,TRBJ2-1
CATSPGGTNTDTQYF,TGTGCCACCAGCCCGGGAGGGACTAACACAGATACGCAGTATTTT,TRBV15,TRBD2,.,TRBJ2-3
CASSLLAGGPNEQFF,TGTGCCAGCAGTTTATTAGCGGGAGGGCCCAATGAGCAGTTCTTC,TRBV27,TRBD2,.,TRBJ2-1
CASRPDGNEQFF,TGTGCCAGCAGACCCGACGGCAATGAGCAGTTCTTC,TRBV6-5,.,.,TRBJ2-1
CASSSGPAKNIQYF,TGTGCCAGCAGCTCGGGTCCAGCCAAAAACATTCAGTACTTC,TRBV11-2,.,.,TRBJ2-4
CASRQTSGAYNEQFF,TGTGCCAGCAGGCAAACTAGCGGGGCCTACAATGAGCAGTTCTTC,TRBV27,TRBD2,.,TRBJ2-1
CASSFRQGNYGYTF,TGCGCCAGCAGCTTTCGACAGGGGAACTATGGCTACACCTTC,TRBV5-1,TRBD1,.,TRBJ1-2
CASGPQNTDTQYF,TGTGCTAGTGGCCCGCAGAACACAGATACGCAGTATTTT,TRBV12-5,.,once,TRBJ2-3
CASSQVAGISTDTQYF,TGTGCCAGCAGCCAAGTGGCAGGAATAAGCACAGATACGCAGTATTTT,TRBV14,.,.,TRBJ2-3
CASSHLRDQEWELFF,TGCGCCAGCAGCCATCTCCGGGACCAAGAGTGGGAGCTGTTTTTT,TRBV4-3,.,.,TRBJ2-2
CASSSDGGNEQFF,TGCGCCAGCAGCTCGGACGGTGGCAATGAGCAGTTCTTC,TRBV5-1,.,.,TRBJ2-1
CASSLERTSAKGEQYF,TGTGCCAGCAGCTTGGAACGGACTAGCGCAAAGGGCGAGCAGTACTTC,TRBV5-6,TRBD2,.,TRBJ2-7
CASSAGGATYEQYF,TGTGCCAGCAGCGCAGGGGGCGCGACCTACGAGCAGTACTTC,TRBV11-2,TRBD1,.,TRBJ2-7
CASSDDGTSGIPQETQYF,TGTGCCAGCAGCGACGACGGGACTAGCGGGATACCGCAAGAGACCCAGTACTTC,TRBV7-6,TRBD2,.,TRBJ2-5
CASSTPGQTYEQYF,TGTGCCAGCAGCACGCCGGGACAGACCTACGAGCAGTACTTC,TRBV11-2,TRBD1,.,TRBJ2-7
CASSLREVSLAAYEQYF,TGTGCCAGCAGTTTAAGGGAGGTCTCACTAGCGGCCTACGAGCAGTACTTC,TRBV28,TRBD2,.,TRBJ2-7
CASSLRDSSLGANVLTF,TGTGCCAGCAGCTTGAGGGACTCGTCCCTTGGGGCCAACGTCCTGACTTTC,TRBV5-8,.,.,TRBJ2-6
CASSQWRGTEAFF,TGTGCCAGCAGCCAATGGAGAGGCACTGAAGCTTTCTTT,TRBV5-5,.,.,TRBJ1-1
CASSPDASSYNEQFF,TGTGCCAGCAGCCCCGACGCCTCCTCCTACAATGAGCAGTTCTTC,TRBV11-3,.,.,TRBJ2-1
CASSYDHGEAFF,TGTGCCAGCAGCTACGATCACGGTGAAGCTTTCTTT,TRBV11-3,.,.,TRBJ1-1
CASRLLGHEQYF,TGTGCCAGCAGACTTCTGGGCCACGAGCAGTACTTC,TRBV7-8,.,.,TRBJ2-7
CASSYTGEDNEQFF,TGTGCCAGCAGCTACACGGGGGAAGACAATGAGCAGTTCTTC,TRBV7-9,.,.,TRBJ2-1
CASTGVTGELFF,TGTGCCAGCACAGGGGTCACCGGGGAGCTGTTTTTT,TRBV11-2,.,.,TRBJ2-2
CASSPGTGFYEQYF,TGTGCCAGCAGCCCTGGGACGGGTTTCTACGAGCAGTACTTC,TRBV9,.,.,TRBJ2-7